A selection of T cell receptor beta chains follows, all from one sample in a study of response to subunit inactivated influenza vaccine. MiXCR, applied by TCRdb to the RT-PCR reads, yields one record per CDR3 protein. The sample gives under 750,000 distinct CDR3 sequences, 12% of which show up once; 10% to 13% is in the top ten. This material consisted of PBMCs from blood, taken on the day of vaccination. The source is a man in his fifties or sixties who received an inactivated influenza vaccine. Each CDR3 is given with its conserved first and last residue. A D gene is named only where the DNA matches it firmly. A clone size is listed for some rows: how often the clone was seen (once, few, many), or a class if it is expanded.

v_gene	d_gene	j_gene	abundance	CDR3aa	CDR3nt
TRBV11-2	.	TRBJ1-1	few	CASSFFFGGAFF	TGTGCCAGCAGCTTTTTCTTTGGGGGGGCTTTCTTT
TRBV7-2	.	TRBJ2-3	.	CASSPDLWWDTQYF	TGTGCCAGCAGCCCCGACCTGTGGTGGGATACGCAGTATTTT
TRBV6-5	.	TRBJ2-7	few	CASTGIGEQYF	TGTGCCAGCACAGGGATAGGCGAGCAGTACTTC
TRBV5-1	.	TRBJ2-7	.	CASSSETLYEQYF	TGCGCCAGCAGCTCCGAGACCCTCTACGAGCAGTACTTC
TRBV29-1	TRBD2	TRBJ2-1	few	CSVRTSGRHEQFF	TGCAGCGTGCGGACTAGCGGGAGACATGAGCAGTTCTTC
TRBV10-3	TRBD2	TRBJ2-2	few	CAVGLAGGPDTGELFF	TGTGCCGTGGGGCTAGCGGGAGGGCCGGACACCGGGGAGCTGTTTTTT
TRBV20-1	TRBD1	TRBJ2-7	.	CSARVRDRGLYEQYF	TGCAGTGCTAGAGTCCGGGACAGGGGGCTCTACGAGCAGTACTTC
TRBV10-3	TRBD1	TRBJ2-1	few	CAIRGGPGQGAYNEQFF	TGTGCCATCAGAGGCGGACCCGGACAGGGAGCCTACAATGAGCAGTTCTTC
TRBV20-1	TRBD2	TRBJ2-4	.	CSATTSATLGIQYF	TGCAGTGCCACGACTAGCGCGACCCTTGGCATTCAGTACTTC
TRBV12-3/TRBV12-4	.	TRBJ1-5	few	CASSFARYSNQPQHF	TGTGCCAGCAGTTTCGCCAGGTATAGCAATCAGCCCCAGCATTTT
TRBV27	.	TRBJ1-5	many	CASKPRGFSNQPQHF	TGTGCCAGCAAACCAAGGGGATTCTCCAATCAGCCCCAGCATTTT
TRBV15	TRBD2	TRBJ2-5	few	CATSRALAGADSGTQYF	TGTGCCACCAGCAGAGCACTAGCGGGAGCAGATAGTGGGACCCAGTACTTC
TRBV20-1	.	TRBJ2-7	.	CSARDDRELQREQYF	TGCAGTGCTAGAGATGACCGGGAACTTCAACGCGAGCAGTACTTC
TRBV4-1	TRBD1	TRBJ1-1	.	CASSHPGGQNTEAFF	TGCGCCAGCAGCCACCCAGGGGGCCAGAACACTGAAGCTTTCTTT
TRBV5-6	TRBD1	TRBJ1-4	many	CASSFTGTGPTNEKLFF	TGTGCCAGCAGCTTCACCGGGACAGGGCCAACAAATGAAAAACTGTTTTTT
TRBV5-1	.	TRBJ2-5	.	CASSLSIGKDGETQYF	TGCGCCAGCAGCTTGTCGATAGGAAAGGACGGAGAGACCCAGTACTTC
TRBV12-3/TRBV12-4	TRBD1	TRBJ2-5	few	CASSFGQVQGTQYF	TGTGCCAGCAGTTTTGGACAGGTTCAAGGGACCCAGTACTTC
TRBV20-1	.	TRBJ2-6	many	CSASEVTGANVLTF	TGCAGTGCTAGCGAGGTTACTGGGGCCAACGTCCTGACTTTC
TRBV29-1	.	TRBJ2-7	many	CSVAAGTYEQYF	TGCAGCGTTGCCGCCGGCACCTACGAGCAGTACTTC
TRBV7-2	TRBD2	TRBJ2-3	.	CASSLESSGRDTQYF	TGTGCCAGCAGCTTAGAGTCTAGCGGGAGGGATACGCAGTATTTT
TRBV12-3/TRBV12-4	TRBD1	TRBJ2-1	few	CASSSTTGAFYNEQFF	TGTGCCAGCAGCAGTACTACAGGGGCCTTCTACAATGAGCAGTTCTTC
TRBV5-1	TRBD1	TRBJ1-3	.	CASRTTGDRGNTIYF	TGCGCCAGCAGAACCACAGGGGATCGAGGAAACACCATATATTTT
TRBV20-1	TRBD1	TRBJ2-7	many	CSARDSRTGVYEQYF	TGCAGTGCTAGAGATTCCCGGACAGGGGTTTACGAGCAGTACTTC
TRBV12-3/TRBV12-4	.	TRBJ1-1	.	CASSLAAGLEAFF	TGTGCCAGCAGTTTAGCTGCGGGGCTTGAAGCTTTCTTT
TRBV9	TRBD2	TRBJ2-3	.	CASSVVGGGKASSQYF	TGTGCCAGCAGCGTAGTTGGCGGGGGGAAGGCGTCCTCGCAGTATTTT
TRBV20-1	.	TRBJ2-7	.	CSGSQDLAYEQYF	TGCAGTGGGAGCCAGGACCTAGCCTACGAGCAGTACTTC
TRBV28	.	TRBJ1-1	.	CASSLDTPNTEAFF	TGTGCCAGCAGCCTCGACACGCCGAACACTGAAGCTTTCTTT
TRBV12-3/TRBV12-4	.	TRBJ2-2	.	CASSFEVSNTGELFF	TGTGCCAGCAGTTTTGAGGTCTCGAACACCGGGGAGCTGTTTTTT
TRBV2	TRBD1	TRBJ2-7	once	CAFSLTRDREHKFSYEQYF	TGTGCCTTCAGTTTAACTAGGGACAGGGAACACAAATTTTCCTACGAGCAGTACTTC
TRBV18	TRBD1	TRBJ2-7	.	CASSPGQAVYEQYF	TGTGCCAGCTCCCCTGGACAGGCCGTCTACGAGCAGTACTTC
TRBV7-2	.	TRBJ2-1	many	CASSPSSGRAQFF	TGTGCCAGCAGCCCAAGTTCCGGGCGGGCGCAGTTCTTC
TRBV12-3/TRBV12-4	.	TRBJ1-1	.	CASSLEPTGPEAFF	TGTGCCAGCAGTTTAGAACCCACAGGGCCTGAAGCTTTCTTT
TRBV6-1	.	TRBJ2-7	.	CASSEVSISSYEQYF	TGTGCCAGCAGTGAAGTTAGCATCAGCTCCTACGAGCAGTACTTC
TRBV20-1	TRBD1	TRBJ2-7	few	CSAEWTTGGYEQYF	TGCAGTGCCGAATGGACGACAGGGGGCTACGAGCAGTACTTC
TRBV6-4	TRBD2	TRBJ2-3	few	CASSDRGGASDTQYF	TGTGCCAGCAGTGACCGCGGGGGGGCCTCGGATACGCAGTATTTT
TRBV10-3	.	TRBJ2-2	.	CAITLGNTGELFF	TGTGCCATCACGCTAGGGAACACCGGGGAGCTGTTTTTT
TRBV7-9	TRBD2	TRBJ2-1	many	CASSPFGLAGGLQFF	TGTGCCAGCAGCCCTTTCGGACTAGCGGGAGGACTTCAGTTCTTC
TRBV12-3/TRBV12-4	TRBD1	TRBJ1-2	few	CASSQDRVGYGYTF	TGTGCCAGCAGTCAGGACAGGGTGGGCTATGGCTACACCTTC
TRBV27	TRBD1	TRBJ2-1	.	CASSPLQGQGAYNEQFF	TGTGCCAGCAGTCCCCTCCAGGGACAGGGGGCCTACAATGAGCAGTTCTTC
TRBV12-3/TRBV12-4	.	TRBJ2-1	few	CASPWDEGPPSGNEQFF	TGTGCCAGCCCCTGGGATGAGGGCCCCCCGTCAGGCAATGAGCAGTTCTTC
TRBV18	.	TRBJ2-4	.	CASSPWVEGNIQYF	TGTGCCAGCTCACCCTGGGTAGAGGGAAACATTCAGTACTTC
TRBV20-1	.	TRBJ2-7	few	CSARDWRESYEQYF	TGCAGTGCTAGAGATTGGAGGGAATCCTACGAGCAGTACTTC